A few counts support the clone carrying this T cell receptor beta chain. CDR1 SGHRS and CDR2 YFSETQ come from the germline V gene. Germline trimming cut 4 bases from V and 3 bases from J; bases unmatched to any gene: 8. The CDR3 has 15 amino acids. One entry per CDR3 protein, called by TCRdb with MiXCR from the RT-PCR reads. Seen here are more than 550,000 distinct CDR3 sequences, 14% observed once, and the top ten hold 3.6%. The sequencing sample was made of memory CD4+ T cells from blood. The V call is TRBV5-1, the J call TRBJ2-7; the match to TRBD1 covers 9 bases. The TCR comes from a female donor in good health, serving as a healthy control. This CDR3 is CASSTGTGSDYEQYF. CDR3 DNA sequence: TGCGCCAGCAGCACGGGGACAGGGAGTGACTACGAGCAGTACTTC. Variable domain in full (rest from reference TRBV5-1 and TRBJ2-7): KAGVTQTPRYLIKTRGQQVTLSCSPISGHRSVSWYQQTPGQGLQFLFEYFSETQRNKGNFPGRFSGRQFSNSRSEMNVSTLELGDSALYLCASSTGTGSDYEQYFGPGTRLTVT.